The sequence of this T cell receptor beta chain was determined in a study of cytomegalovirus exposure and HLA in healthy donors. Study-level information: Findings of an earlier analysis included some 120 million unique TCR beta sequences from 200 million or so T cells.

Germline loops: CDR1 SGHNT, CDR2 YENEEA. The ends were cut back, 4 bases at V and 7 bases at J, with 19 bases in the middle. The CDR3 is 15 residues long. General study points: The authors confirmed in vitro that a few CMV-associated chains were specific for CMV antigens. For TCR beta chains, V- and J-gene trimming was later linked to a missense DCLRE1C variant. Earlier analysis looked at TCR beta V segments, and most were productive about 90% or about 30% of the time.

Amplification used 60 Vbeta primers and 13 Jbeta primers. Produced via immunoSEQ multiplex PCR; TCRdb's table is partial and in-frame only. Altogether some 160,000 clones are present, 70% to 90% being singletons, with the ten largest covering approximately 2.5%. Note on this clone: Its antigen is not known.

This chain connects TRBV11-3 to TRBJ1-1; a weak D match, TRBD1 (6 bases). The specimen was PBMCs. The TCR originated in a man in his thirties or forties in good health and CMV-seropositive. In DNA, the CDR3 is TGTGCCAGCAGCTCCCAGAACTCGGACAGCAGTGAAGCTTTCTTT. It yields the protein CASSSQNSDSSEAFF.